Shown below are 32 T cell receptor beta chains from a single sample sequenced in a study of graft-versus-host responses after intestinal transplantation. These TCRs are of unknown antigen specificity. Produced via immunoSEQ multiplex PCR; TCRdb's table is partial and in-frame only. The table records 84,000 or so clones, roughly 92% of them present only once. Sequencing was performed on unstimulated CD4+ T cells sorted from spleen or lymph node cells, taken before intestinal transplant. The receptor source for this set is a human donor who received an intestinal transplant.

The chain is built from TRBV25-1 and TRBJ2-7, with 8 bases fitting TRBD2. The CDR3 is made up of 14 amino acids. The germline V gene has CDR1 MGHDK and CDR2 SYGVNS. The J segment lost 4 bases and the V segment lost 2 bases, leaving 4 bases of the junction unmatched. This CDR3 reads CASSELGGEYEQYF. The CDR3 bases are TGTGCCAGCAGTGAACTCGGGGGGGAGTACGAGCAGTACTTC.

The CDR3 loop reads CASSAPGQVMNTEAFF. DNA for the CDR3: TGTGCCAGCAGCGCACCGGGACAGGTTATGAACACTGAAGCTTTCTTT. V gene TRBV2 combines with J gene TRBJ1-1; TRBD1 matches at 8 bases. V was clipped by 6 bases and J by 0 bases; unmatched bases: 9. From germline, CDR1 is SNHLY and CDR2 FYNNEI. The CDR3 covers 16 residues.

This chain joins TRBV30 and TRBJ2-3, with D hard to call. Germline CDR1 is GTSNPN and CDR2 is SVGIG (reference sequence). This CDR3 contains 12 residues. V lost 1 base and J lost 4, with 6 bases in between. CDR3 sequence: CAWSAGPDTQYF. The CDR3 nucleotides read TGTGCCTGGAGTGCTGGCCCAGATACGCAGTATTTT.

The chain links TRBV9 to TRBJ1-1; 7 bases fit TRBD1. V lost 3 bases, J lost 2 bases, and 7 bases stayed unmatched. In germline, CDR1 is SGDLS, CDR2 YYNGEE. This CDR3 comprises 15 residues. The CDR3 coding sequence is TGTGCCAGCAGCGCCCGGACAGGACCTAACACTGAAGCTTTCTTT. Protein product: CASSARTGPNTEAFF.

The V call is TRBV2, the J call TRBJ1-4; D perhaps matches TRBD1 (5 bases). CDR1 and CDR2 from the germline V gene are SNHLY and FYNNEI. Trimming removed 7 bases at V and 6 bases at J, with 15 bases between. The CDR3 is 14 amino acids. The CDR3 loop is CASIKGTPDEKLFF. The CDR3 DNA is TGTGCCAGCATTAAGGGGACGCCCGATGAAAAACTGTTTTTT.

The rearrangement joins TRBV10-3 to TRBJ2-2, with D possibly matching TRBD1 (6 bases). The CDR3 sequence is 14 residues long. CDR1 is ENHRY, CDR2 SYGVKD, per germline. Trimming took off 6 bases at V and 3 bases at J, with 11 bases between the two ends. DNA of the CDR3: TGTGCCATCAGGTGGACAGCGGACACCGGGGAGCTGTTTTTT. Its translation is CAIRWTADTGELFF.

The DNA of the CDR3 is TGTGCCAGCAGCGTGTCACAGTTGCAGACCCAGTACTTC. Protein: CASSVSQLQTQYF. The rearrangement uses TRBV9 and TRBJ2-5; D is undetermined. This CDR3 is 13 amino acids long. The germline V gene encodes CDR1 SGDLS and CDR2 YYNGEE. V lost 2 bases and J 6 bases, leaving 11 bases between the germline ends.

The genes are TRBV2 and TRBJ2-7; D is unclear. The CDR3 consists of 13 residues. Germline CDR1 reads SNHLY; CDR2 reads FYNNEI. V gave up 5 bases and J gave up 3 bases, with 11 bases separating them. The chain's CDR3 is CASSLGRFYEQYF. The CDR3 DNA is TGTGCCAGCAGTCTCGGACGATTCTACGAGCAGTACTTC. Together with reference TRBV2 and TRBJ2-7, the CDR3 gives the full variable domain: EPEVTQTPSHQVTQMGQEVILRCVPISNHLYFYWYRQILGQKVEFLVSFYNNEISEKSEIFDDQFSVERPDGSNFTLKIRSTKLEDSAMYFCASSLGRFYEQYFGPGTRLTVT.

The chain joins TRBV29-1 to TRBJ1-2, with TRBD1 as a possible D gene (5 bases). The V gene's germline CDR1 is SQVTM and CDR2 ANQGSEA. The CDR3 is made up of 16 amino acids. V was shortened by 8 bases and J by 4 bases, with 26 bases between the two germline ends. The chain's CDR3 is CSHSSEPPDSFYGYTF. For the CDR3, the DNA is TGCAGCCACTCGTCCGAACCTCCCGACAGTTTCTATGGCTACACCTTC.

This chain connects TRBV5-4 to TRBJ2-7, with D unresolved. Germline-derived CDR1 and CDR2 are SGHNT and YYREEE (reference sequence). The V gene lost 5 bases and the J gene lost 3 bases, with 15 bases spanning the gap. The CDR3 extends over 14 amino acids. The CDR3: CASSLQPHLYEQYF. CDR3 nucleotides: TGTGCCAGCAGTCTACAGCCCCACCTCTACGAGCAGTACTTC.

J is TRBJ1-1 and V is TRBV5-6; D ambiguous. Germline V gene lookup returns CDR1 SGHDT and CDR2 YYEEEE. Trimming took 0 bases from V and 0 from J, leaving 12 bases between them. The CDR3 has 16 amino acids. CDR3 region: CASSLVSGSVNTEAFF. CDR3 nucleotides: TGTGCCAGCAGCTTGGTAAGTGGCAGCGTGAACACTGAAGCTTTCTTT.

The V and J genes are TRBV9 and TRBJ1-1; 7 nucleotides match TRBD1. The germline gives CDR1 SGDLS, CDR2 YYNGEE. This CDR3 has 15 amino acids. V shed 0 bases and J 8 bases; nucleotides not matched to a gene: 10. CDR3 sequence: CASSVEQGNFPEAFF. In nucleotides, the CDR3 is TGTGCCAGCAGCGTAGAACAGGGGAATTTTCCCGAAGCTTTCTTT.

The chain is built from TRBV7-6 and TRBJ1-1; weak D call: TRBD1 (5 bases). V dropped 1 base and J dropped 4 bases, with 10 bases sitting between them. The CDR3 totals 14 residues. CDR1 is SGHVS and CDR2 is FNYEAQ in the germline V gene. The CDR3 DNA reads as TGTGCCAGCAGCTTAGGGGGCATGGGCACTGAAGCTTTCTTT. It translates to CASSLGGMGTEAFF. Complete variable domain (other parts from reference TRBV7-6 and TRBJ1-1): GAGVSQSPRYKVTKRGQDVALRCDPISGHVSLYWYRQALGQGPEFLTYFNYEAQQDKSGLPNDRFSAERPEGSISTLTIQRTEQRDSAMYRCASSLGGMGTEAFFGQGTRLTVV.

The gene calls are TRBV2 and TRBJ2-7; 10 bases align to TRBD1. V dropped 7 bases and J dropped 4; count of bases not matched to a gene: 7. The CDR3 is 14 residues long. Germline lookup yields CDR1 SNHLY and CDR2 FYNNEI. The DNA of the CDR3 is TGTGCCAGCAACATCCGGGACAGGGGTTACGAGCAGTACTTC. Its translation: CASNIRDRGYEQYF. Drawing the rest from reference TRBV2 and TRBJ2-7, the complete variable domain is EPEVTQTPSHQVTQMGQEVILRCVPISNHLYFYWYRQILGQKVEFLVSFYNNEISEKSEIFDDQFSVERPDGSNFTLKIRSTKLEDSAMYFCASNIRDRGYEQYFGPGTRLTVT.

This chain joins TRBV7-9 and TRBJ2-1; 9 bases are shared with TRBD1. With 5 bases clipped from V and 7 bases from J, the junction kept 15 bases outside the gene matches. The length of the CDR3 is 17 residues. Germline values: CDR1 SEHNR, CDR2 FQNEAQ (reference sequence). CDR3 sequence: CASSPRTGAQLGNEQFF. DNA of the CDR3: TGTGCCAGCAGCCCCCGGACAGGGGCCCAATTGGGAAATGAGCAGTTCTTC.

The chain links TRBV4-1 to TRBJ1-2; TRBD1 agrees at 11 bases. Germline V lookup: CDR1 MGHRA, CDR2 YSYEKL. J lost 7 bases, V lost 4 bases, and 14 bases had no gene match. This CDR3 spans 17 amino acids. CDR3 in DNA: TGCGCCAGCAGCCGTCGGACAGGGGGCGATCGGTCGGGTGGCTACACCTTC. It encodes CASSRRTGGDRSGGYTF.

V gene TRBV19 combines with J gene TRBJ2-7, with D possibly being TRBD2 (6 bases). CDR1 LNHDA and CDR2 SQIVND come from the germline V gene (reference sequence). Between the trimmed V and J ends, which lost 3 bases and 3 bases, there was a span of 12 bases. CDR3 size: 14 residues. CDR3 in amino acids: CASSIAGGNYEQYF. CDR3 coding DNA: TGTGCCAGTAGTATCGCCGGCGGGAACTACGAGCAGTACTTC.

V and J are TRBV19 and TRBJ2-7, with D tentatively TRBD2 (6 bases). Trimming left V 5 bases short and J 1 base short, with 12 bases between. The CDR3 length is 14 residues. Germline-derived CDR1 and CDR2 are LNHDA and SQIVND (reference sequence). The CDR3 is CASSSGGPSYEQYF. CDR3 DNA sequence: TGTGCCAGTAGTTCCGGGGGTCCGTCCTACGAGCAGTACTTC.

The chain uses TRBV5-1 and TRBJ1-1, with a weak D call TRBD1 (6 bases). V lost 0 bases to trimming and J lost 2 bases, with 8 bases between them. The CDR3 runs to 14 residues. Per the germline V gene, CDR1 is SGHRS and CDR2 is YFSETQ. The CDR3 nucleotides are TGCGCCAGCAGCTTGGGGACAGACAACACTGAAGCTTTCTTT. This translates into CASSLGTDNTEAFF.

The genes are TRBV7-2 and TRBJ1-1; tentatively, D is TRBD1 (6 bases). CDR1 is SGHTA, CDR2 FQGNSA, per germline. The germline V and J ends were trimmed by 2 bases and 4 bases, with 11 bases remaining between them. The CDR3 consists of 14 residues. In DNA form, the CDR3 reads TGTGCCAGCAGCTTATTTGGAGGGGGCACTGAAGCTTTCTTT. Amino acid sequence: CASSLFGGGTEAFF.

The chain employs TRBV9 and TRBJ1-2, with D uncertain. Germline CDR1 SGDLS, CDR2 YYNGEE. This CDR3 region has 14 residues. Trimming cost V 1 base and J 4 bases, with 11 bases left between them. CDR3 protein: CASSVFGSAYGYTF. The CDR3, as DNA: TGTGCCAGCAGCGTATTCGGGTCCGCCTATGGCTACACCTTC.

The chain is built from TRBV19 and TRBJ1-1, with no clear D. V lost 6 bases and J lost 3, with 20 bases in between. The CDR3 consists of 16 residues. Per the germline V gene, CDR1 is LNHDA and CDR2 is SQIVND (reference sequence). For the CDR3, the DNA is TGTGCCAGTAGCCCCCTCGGCCCCGGGAGGGACACTGAAGCTTTCTTT. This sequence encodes CASSPLGPGRDTEAFF.

The chain's CDR3 is CATSRGAGGQPQHF. The CDR3, as DNA: TGTGCCACCAGCAGAGGGGCGGGGGGACAGCCCCAGCATTTT. The rearrangement uses TRBV15 and TRBJ1-5; perhaps TRBD1 as D (5 bases). V shed 1 base and J shed 7 bases, with 11 bases lying between them. Per germline, CDR1 LNHNV and CDR2 YYDKDF (reference sequence). The CDR3 extends over 14 amino acids.

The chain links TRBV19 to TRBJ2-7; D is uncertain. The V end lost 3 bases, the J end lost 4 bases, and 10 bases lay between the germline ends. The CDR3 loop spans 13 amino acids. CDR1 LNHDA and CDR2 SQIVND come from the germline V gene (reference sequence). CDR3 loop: CASSISSPYEQYF. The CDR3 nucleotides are TGTGCCAGTAGTATTTCCTCCCCTTACGAGCAGTACTTC.

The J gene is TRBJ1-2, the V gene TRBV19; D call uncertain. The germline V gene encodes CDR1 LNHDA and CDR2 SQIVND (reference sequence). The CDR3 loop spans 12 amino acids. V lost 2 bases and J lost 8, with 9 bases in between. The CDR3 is CASSILDGGYTF. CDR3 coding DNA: TGTGCCAGTAGTATATTGGACGGAGGCTACACCTTC.

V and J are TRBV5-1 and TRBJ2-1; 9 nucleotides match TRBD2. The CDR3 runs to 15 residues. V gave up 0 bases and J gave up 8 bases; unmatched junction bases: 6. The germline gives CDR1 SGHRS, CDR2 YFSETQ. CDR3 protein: CASSLEASGTYEQFF. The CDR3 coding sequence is TGCGCCAGCAGCTTGGAAGCTAGCGGGACCTATGAGCAGTTCTTC.

CDR3 loop: CASSYPGGTEAFF. CDR3 DNA: TGTGCCAGCAGTTACCCGGGGGGTACTGAAGCTTTCTTT. V and J are TRBV6-5 and TRBJ1-1; tentative D call: TRBD1 (5 bases). The V end lost 2 bases, the J end lost 5 bases, and 9 bases lay between the germline ends. CDR1 and CDR2 from the germline V gene are MNHEY and SVGAGI. The CDR3 contains 13 residues.

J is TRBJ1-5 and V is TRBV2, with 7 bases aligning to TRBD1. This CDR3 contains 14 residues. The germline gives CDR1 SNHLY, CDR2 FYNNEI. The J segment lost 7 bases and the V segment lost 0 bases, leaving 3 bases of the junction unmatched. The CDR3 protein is CASSEAGGRQPQHF. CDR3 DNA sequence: TGTGCCAGCAGTGAAGCAGGGGGCCGGCAGCCCCAGCATTTT.

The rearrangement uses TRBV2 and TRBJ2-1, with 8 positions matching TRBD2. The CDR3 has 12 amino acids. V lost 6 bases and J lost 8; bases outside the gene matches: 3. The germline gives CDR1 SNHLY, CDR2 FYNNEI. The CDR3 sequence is CASRGAGDEQFF. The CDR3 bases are TGTGCCAGCAGGGGAGCGGGAGATGAGCAGTTCTTC.

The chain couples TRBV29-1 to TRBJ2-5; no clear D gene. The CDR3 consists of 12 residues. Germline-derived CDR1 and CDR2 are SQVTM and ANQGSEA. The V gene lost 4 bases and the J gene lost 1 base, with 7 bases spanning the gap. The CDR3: CSVGQLQETQYF. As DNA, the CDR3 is TGCAGCGTTGGACAACTCCAAGAGACCCAGTACTTC.

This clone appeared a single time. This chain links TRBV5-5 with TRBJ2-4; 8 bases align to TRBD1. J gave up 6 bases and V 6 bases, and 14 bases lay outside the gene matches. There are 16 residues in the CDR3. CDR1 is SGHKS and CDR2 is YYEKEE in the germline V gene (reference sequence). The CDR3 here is CASTFNPTGEANIQYF. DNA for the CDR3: TGTGCCAGCACATTTAATCCGACAGGGGAGGCAAACATTCAGTACTTC.

CDR3 sequence (DNA): TGCGCCAGCAGCTTACGGGACCAAGAGACCCAGTACTTC. Translation gives CASSLRDQETQYF. The genes are TRBV5-1 and TRBJ2-5; unclear D gene. V lost 2 bases and J lost 0, with 5 bases in between. The CDR3 is made up of 13 amino acids. Germline V gene lookup returns CDR1 SGHRS and CDR2 YFSETQ.